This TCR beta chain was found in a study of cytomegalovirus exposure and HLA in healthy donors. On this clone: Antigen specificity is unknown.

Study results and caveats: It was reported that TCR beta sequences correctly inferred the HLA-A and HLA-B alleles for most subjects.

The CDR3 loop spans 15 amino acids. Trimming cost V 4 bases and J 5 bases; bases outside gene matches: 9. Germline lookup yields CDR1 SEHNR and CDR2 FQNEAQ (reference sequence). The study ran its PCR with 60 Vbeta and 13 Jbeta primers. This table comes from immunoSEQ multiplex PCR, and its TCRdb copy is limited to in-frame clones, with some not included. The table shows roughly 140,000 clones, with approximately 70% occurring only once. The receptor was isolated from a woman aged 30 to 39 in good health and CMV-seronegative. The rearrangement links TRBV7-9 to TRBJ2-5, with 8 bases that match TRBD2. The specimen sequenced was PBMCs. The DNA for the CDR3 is TGTGCCAGCAGCTCATTCGCGGGGGGCGCGGAGACCCAGTACTTC. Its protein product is CASSSFAGGAETQYF.